The clone carrying this T cell receptor beta chain was counted between two and nine times. Germline CDR1 and CDR2: MNHNS and SASEGT. The CDR3 runs 14 residues. The trim removed 6 bases at V and 3 bases at J, leaving 5 bases unmatched. TCR beta CDR3 region amplification was performed from RNA transcripts. HTBI primers were employed in a first-round RT-PCR of the TCR CDR3. TCRdb called the multiplex PCR reads again in MiXCR, with one record for every CDR3 protein. The data hold more than 350,000 distinct CDR3 sequences, with about 16% observed a single time. This specimen comes from a study of T cells in Graves' hyperthyroidism and ophthalmopathy. Study information: Peripheral blood was obtained at initial diagnosis, preceding any treatment.

The chain recombines TRBV6-1 with TRBJ2-3, with TRBD1 matching over 8 bases. This clonotype originated in a woman aged 25 to 45 with Graves' hyperthyroidism. Sequencing was done on a sample of blood. The DNA for the CDR3 is TGTGCCAGCAGACTAACAGGGGGGACAGATACGCAGTATTTT. Its protein product is CASRLTGGTDTQYF.